This T cell receptor (beta chain) came from a study of radiation and T cells in renal cell carcinoma. Study findings and constraints: From baseline, blood top tumor clonotypes peaked at 2 weeks post-radiation.

Looked up from germline, CDR1 is LNHDA and CDR2 is SQIVND (reference sequence). This CDR3 has 15 residues. V lost 4 bases, J lost 2 bases, and 3 bases stayed unmatched. For this clone: The target antigen is unknown.

Some clones are missing from TCRdb's copy, which holds only in-frame ones; the method was immunoSEQ multiplex PCR. The table has about 74,000 clones, roughly nine tenths seen once. The time point here: blood 4 weeks post-SBRT, at nephrectomy. Indicated treatment: 15 Gy SBRT to primary tumor, nephrectomy 4 weeks later. This rearrangement joins TRBV19 to TRBJ2-3; 10 nucleotides match TRBD2. This receptor was taken from a woman in her 70s with renal cell carcinoma. Sequences were derived from blood, sampled from a patient whose treatment included radiotherapy and nephrectomy. The CDR3 is CASSTSGGVTDTQYF. CDR3 DNA: TGTGCCAGTAGTACCAGCGGGGGGGTCACAGATACGCAGTATTTT. Supplemented by reference TRBV19 and TRBJ2-3, the full variable domain reads DGGITQSPKYLFRKEGQNVTLSCEQNLNHDAMYWYRQDPGQGLRLIYYSQIVNDFQKGDIAEGYSVSREKKESFPLTVTSAQKNPTAFYLCASSTSGGVTDTQYFGPGTRLTVL.